A single sample is the source of the 5 T cell receptor beta chains below, sequenced in a study of T cell responses to AZD1222 COVID-19 vaccine. TCRdb keeps only in-frame clones here, not all; method: immunoSEQ multiplex PCR. Of tens of thousands of clones detected, about nine tenths appear once; the ten largest clones hold around 4%. The sample was peripheral blood, taken on day 0 of AZD1222 vaccination. The receptors derive from an adult in good health.

V usage is TRBV24-1 and J usage is TRBJ1-6, with D maybe TRBD1 (5 bases). The V and J ends lost 5 bases and 6 bases respectively, with 16 bases between them. The germline CDR1 and CDR2 sequences are KGHDR and SFDVKD. The CDR3 covers 16 residues. The chain's CDR3 is CATSGVGHTFNSPLHF. CDR3 coding DNA: TGTGCCACCAGTGGGGTGGGGCACACTTTTAATTCACCCCTCCACTTT.

This clone was recorded a few times. The gene calls are TRBV5-1 and TRBJ2-1; TRBD2 matches at 10 bases. Looked up from germline, CDR1 is SGHRS and CDR2 is YFSETQ. CDR3 size: 15 residues. J gave up 8 bases and V 0 bases, and 5 bases lay outside the gene matches. CDR3 DNA sequence: TGCGCCAGCAGCTTGGCTAGCGGGAGTGGGGATGAGCAGTTCTTC. Translation gives CASSLASGSGDEQFF.

This sequence joins TRBV12-3 or TRBV12-4 and TRBJ2-7, with a tentative D call TRBD1 (6 bases). The CDR3 is made up of 13 amino acids. V lost 5 bases and J lost 2, with 10 bases in between. CDR3 nucleotides: TGTGCCAGCAGTCGGGACAACACCTACGAGCAGTACTTC. Protein product: CASSRDNTYEQYF.

This chain uses TRBV6-5 with TRBJ1-1; no definite D call. Germline CDR1 reads MNHEY; CDR2 reads SVGAGI. V dropped 5 bases and J dropped 5 bases, with 12 bases sitting between them. The CDR3 contains 13 residues. The CDR3 is CASSKPLGTEAFF. The CDR3, as DNA: TGTGCCAGCAGTAAGCCCCTAGGGACTGAAGCTTTCTTT.

The chain carries TRBV5-5 and TRBJ1-2; D is perhaps TRBD1 (5 bases). V was pared by 0 bases and J by 5 bases, with 11 bases between. This CDR3 is 14 amino acids long. CDR1 is SGHKS and CDR2 is YYEKEE in the germline V gene (reference sequence). The CDR3 DNA is TGTGCCAGCAGCTTGGGGGGGACTTCTTATGGCTACACCTTC. Amino acids: CASSLGGTSYGYTF.